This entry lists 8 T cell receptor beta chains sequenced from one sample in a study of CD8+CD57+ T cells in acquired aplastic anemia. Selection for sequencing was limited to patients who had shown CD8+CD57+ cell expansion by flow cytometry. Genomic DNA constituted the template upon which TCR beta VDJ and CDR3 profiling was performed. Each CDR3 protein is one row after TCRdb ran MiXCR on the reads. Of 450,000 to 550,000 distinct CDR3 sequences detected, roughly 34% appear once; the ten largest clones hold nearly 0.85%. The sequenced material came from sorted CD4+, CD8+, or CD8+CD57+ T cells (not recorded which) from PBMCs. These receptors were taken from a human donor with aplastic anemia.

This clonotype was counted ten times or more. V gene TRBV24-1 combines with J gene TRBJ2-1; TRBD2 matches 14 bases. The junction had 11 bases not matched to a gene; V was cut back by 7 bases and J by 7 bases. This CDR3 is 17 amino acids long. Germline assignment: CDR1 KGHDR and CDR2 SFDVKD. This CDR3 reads CATSASRGLAGANEQFF. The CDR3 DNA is TGTGCCACCAGCGCCTCTAGGGGACTAGCGGGAGCTAATGAGCAGTTCTTC.

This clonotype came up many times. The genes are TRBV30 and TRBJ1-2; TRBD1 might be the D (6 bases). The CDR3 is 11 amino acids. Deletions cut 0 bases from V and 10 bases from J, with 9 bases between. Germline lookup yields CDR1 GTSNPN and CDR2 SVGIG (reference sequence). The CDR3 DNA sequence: TGTGCCTGGAGTGTGGGGGGCCACTACACCTTC. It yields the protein CAWSVGGHYTF.

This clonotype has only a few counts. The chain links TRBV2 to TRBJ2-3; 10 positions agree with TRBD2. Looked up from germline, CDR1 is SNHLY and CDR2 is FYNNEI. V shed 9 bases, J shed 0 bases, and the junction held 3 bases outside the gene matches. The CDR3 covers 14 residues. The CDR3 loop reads CARTTSGSTDTQYF. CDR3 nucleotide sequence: TGTGCCAGGACGACTAGCGGGAGCACAGATACGCAGTATTTT.

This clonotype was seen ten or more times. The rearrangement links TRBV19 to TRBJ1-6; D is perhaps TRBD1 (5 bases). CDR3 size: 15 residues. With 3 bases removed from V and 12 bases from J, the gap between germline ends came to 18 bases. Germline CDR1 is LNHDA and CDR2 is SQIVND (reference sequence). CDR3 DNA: TGTGCCAGTAGTATCCCCGGGACCGAAGGATTACCCCTCCACTTT. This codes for CASSIPGTEGLPLHF.

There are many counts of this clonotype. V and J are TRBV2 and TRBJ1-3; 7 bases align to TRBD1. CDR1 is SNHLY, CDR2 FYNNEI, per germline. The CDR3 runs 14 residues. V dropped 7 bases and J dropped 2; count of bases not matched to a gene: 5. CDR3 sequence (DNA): TGTGCCAGCATGTCAGGGGGTACTGGAAACACCATATATTTT. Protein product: CASMSGGTGNTIYF.

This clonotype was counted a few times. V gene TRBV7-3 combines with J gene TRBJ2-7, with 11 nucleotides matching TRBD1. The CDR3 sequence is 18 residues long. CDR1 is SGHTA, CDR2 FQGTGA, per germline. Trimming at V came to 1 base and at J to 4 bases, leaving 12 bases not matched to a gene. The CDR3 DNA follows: TGTGCCAGCAGCTTAAGGAGAGGGGGACAGGGGGAAACATACGAGCAGTACTTC. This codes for CASSLRRGGQGETYEQYF.

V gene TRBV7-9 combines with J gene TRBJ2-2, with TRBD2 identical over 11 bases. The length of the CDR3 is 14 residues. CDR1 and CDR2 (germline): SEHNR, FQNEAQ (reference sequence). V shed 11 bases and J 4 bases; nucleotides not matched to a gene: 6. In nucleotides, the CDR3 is TGTGCCGCCACTAGCGGGAGCTCCACCGGGGAGCTGTTTTTT. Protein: CAATSGSSTGELFF. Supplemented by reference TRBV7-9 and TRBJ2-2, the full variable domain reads DTGVSQNPRHKITKRGQNVTFRCDPISEHNRLYWYRQTLGQGPEFLTYFQNEAQLEKSRLLSDRFSAERPKGSFSTLEIQRTEQGDSAMYLCAATSGSSTGELFFGEGSRLTVL.

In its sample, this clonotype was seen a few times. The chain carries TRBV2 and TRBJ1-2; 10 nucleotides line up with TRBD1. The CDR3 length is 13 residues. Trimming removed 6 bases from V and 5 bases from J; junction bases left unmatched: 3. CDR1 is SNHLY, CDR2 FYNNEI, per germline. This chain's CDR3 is CASRDRGWYGYTF. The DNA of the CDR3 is TGTGCCAGCAGGGACAGGGGGTGGTATGGCTACACCTTC.